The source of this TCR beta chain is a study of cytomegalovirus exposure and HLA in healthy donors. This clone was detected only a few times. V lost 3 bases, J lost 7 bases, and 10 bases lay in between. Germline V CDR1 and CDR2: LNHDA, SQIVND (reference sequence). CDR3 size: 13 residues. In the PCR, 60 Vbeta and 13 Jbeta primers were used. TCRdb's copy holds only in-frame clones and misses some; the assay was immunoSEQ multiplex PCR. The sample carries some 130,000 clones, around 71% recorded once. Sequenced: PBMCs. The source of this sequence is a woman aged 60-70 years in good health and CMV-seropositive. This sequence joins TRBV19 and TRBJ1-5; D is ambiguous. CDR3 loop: CASSMGPRQPQHF. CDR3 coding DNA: TGTGCCAGTAGTATGGGTCCGAGGCAGCCCCAGCATTTT.